The rows below give T cell receptor beta chains drawn from one sample of a study of CD8 T cells in ankylosing spondylitis. TCRdb called the 5' RACE reads again in MiXCR, with one record for every CDR3 protein. Seen here are about 250,000 distinct CDR3 sequences, 18% observed once, and the top ten hold about a third. The source material was blood, either unsorted or a sorted T cell fraction (not recorded which). These receptors all stem from a male donor with ankylosing spondylitis or in good health (not recorded which). CDR3s include the opening cysteine and the closing phenylalanine or tryptophan. D genes are given only for firm matches. Some rows have no size entry. The others give once, few or many, or a class for an expanded clone.

>TRBV6-1|NA|TRBD2|TRBJ2-1
CASSPRLAGASYNEQFF
TGTGCCAGCAGCCCTAGACTAGCGGGAGCGTCCTACAATGAGCAGTTCTTC
>TRBV27|NA|TRBD1|TRBJ1-2
CASSLAGGLGYTF
TGTGCCAGCAGTTTAGCAGGGGGCCTTGGCTACACCTTC
>TRBV6-5|NA|TRBD2|TRBJ2-7
CASSSSPTSGSREQYF
TGTGCCAGCAGTTCATCTCCGACTAGCGGGAGTAGAGAGCAGTACTTC
>TRBV6-2/TRBV6-3|NA|NA|TRBJ2-4
CASTRPGNIQYF
TGTGCCAGCACCCGTCCGGGCAACATTCAGTACTTC
>TRBV15|few|NA|TRBJ2-2
CATSRDEAGNRAGELFF
TGTGCCACCAGCAGAGATGAGGCGGGAAATCGAGCCGGGGAGCTGTTTTTT
>TRBV12-3/TRBV12-4|NA|NA|TRBJ2-7
CASSLIAEEQYF
TGTGCCAGCAGTTTGATAGCGGAGGAGCAGTACTTC
>TRBV7-3|NA|NA|TRBJ2-2
CASSSDGNTGELFF
TGTGCCAGCAGCTCGGACGGGAACACCGGGGAGCTGTTTTTT
>TRBV12-3/TRBV12-4|NA|NA|TRBJ2-1
CASSFFRGEQFF
TGTGCCAGCAGTTTTTTCCGGGGGGAGCAGTTCTTC
>TRBV9|few|NA|TRBJ2-1
CASSRIQDRGNEQFF
TGTGCCAGCAGCAGAATTCAAGACAGAGGCAATGAGCAGTTCTTC
>TRBV12-3/TRBV12-4|many|NA|TRBJ2-7
CASSPNSGPSYEQYF
TGTGCCAGCAGTCCAAATAGCGGTCCGTCCTACGAGCAGTACTTC
>TRBV27|few|TRBD1|TRBJ2-2
CASSVSGTGGTGELFF
TGTGCCAGCAGTGTCTCCGGGACAGGGGGAACCGGGGAGCTGTTTTTT
>TRBV12-3/TRBV12-4|few|NA|TRBJ2-3
CASSSALHTDTQYF
TGTGCCAGCAGTTCCGCGCTACACACAGATACGCAGTATTTT
>TRBV12-3/TRBV12-4|NA|TRBD2|TRBJ2-3
CASSLLADSTDTQYF
TGTGCCAGCAGCCTCCTAGCGGACAGCACAGATACGCAGTATTTT
>TRBV12-3/TRBV12-4|NA|NA|TRBJ2-1
CASSLESPNTNEQFF
TGTGCCAGCAGTTTAGAATCCCCTAACACGAATGAGCAGTTCTTC
>TRBV12-3/TRBV12-4|few|NA|TRBJ2-7
CASSIQQGYEQYF
TGTGCCAGCAGTATTCAACAGGGCTACGAGCAGTACTTC
>TRBV2|NA|NA|TRBJ1-1
CASSGMGREAFF
TGTGCCAGCAGCGGGATGGGTCGTGAAGCTTTCTTT
>TRBV14|NA|TRBD1|TRBJ2-7
CASGQGFYEQYF
TGTGCCAGTGGACAGGGTTTCTACGAGCAGTACTTC
>TRBV4-3|NA|NA|TRBJ2-1
CASSQELGPYNEQFF
TGCGCCAGCAGCCAAGAACTGGGACCATACAATGAGCAGTTCTTC
>TRBV5-1|NA|NA|TRBJ2-7
CASSLVGKGYYEQYF
TGCGCCAGCAGCTTGGTGGGCAAGGGCTACTACGAGCAGTACTTC